A selection of T cell receptor beta chains follows, all from one sample in a study of neurological immune-mediated disorders. A single record per CDR3 protein comes from TCRdb applying MiXCR to the 5' RACE reads. The sample comprises under 45,000 distinct CDR3 sequences, roughly 15% of which are singletons, and approximately 3.6% rests with the top ten. Sequenced sample: CD4+ T cells from blood. The receptors derive from a woman aged 55-75 years with HTLV-1-associated myelopathy (HAM/TSP). Both conserved end residues are part of each CDR3. D genes are given only for firm matches. Clone size is not always given. Where it is, it says once, few, many or a class for expanded clones.

CASSLGPTRGYTEAFF,TGTGCCAGCAGCTTAGGCCCAACAAGGGGGTACACTGAAGCTTTCTTT,NA,NA,TRBV7-6,TRBJ1-1
CASPGYQPQHF,TGTGCCAGCCCTGGTTATCAGCCCCAGCATTTT,many,NA,TRBV25-1,TRBJ1-5
CASSREGGQETQYF,TGCGCCAGCAGTCGGGAGGGGGGCCAAGAGACCCAGTACTTC,many,TRBD2,TRBV5-1,TRBJ2-5
CASSLRGNTGELFF,TGCGCCAGCAGTTTGCGGGGTAACACCGGGGAGCTGTTTTTT,many,NA,TRBV5-1,TRBJ2-2
CAISEDRGTDTQYF,TGTGCCATCAGTGAGGACAGGGGCACAGATACGCAGTATTTT,NA,TRBD1,TRBV10-3,TRBJ2-3
CATSDAALETQYF,TGTGCCACCAGTGATGCTGCTTTGGAGACCCAGTACTTC,many,NA,TRBV24-1,TRBJ2-5
CASSPVGSGGDNEQFF,TGTGCCAGCAGCCCCGTCGGGAGTGGGGGAGACAATGAGCAGTTCTTC,NA,NA,TRBV5-5,TRBJ2-1
CSAKAGEVTDTQYF,TGCAGTGCTAAGGCAGGGGAGGTCACAGATACGCAGTATTTT,many,NA,TRBV20-1,TRBJ2-3
CASSLGINEKLFF,TGCGCCAGCAGCTTGGGAATTAATGAAAAACTGTTTTTT,many,NA,TRBV5-1,TRBJ1-4
CASSLIGSRGNSPLHF,TGCGCCAGCAGCTTAATAGGGTCGCGCGGTAATTCACCCCTCCACTTT,many,NA,TRBV5-1,TRBJ1-6
CASSFEAGIEQYF,TGCGCCAGCAGCTTTGAGGCAGGGATCGAGCAGTACTTC,many,NA,TRBV5-1,TRBJ2-7
CASSLLSGDETQYF,TGCGCCAGCAGCTTACTTAGCGGGGATGAGACCCAGTACTTC,many,TRBD2,TRBV5-1,TRBJ2-5
CASGSAGDREQFF,TGTGCCAGCGGGAGTGCGGGGGACCGGGAGCAGTTCTTC,few,TRBD2,TRBV6-1,TRBJ2-1
CASSFLPGQGDGYTF,TGTGCCAGCAGCTTTTTACCGGGACAGGGCGATGGCTACACCTTC,NA,TRBD1,TRBV12-3/TRBV12-4,TRBJ1-2
CSVERRTGAGGAFF,TGCAGCGTTGAAAGACGAACAGGGGCCGGAGGGGCTTTCTTT,many,TRBD1,TRBV29-1,TRBJ1-1
CASSFVLQTTGANVLTF,TGCGCCAGCAGCTTTGTACTCCAAACCACTGGGGCCAACGTCCTGACTTTC,NA,NA,TRBV5-1,TRBJ2-6
CASSQEWDGSSTEAFF,TGTGCCAGCAGCCAAGAGTGGGATGGGTCCAGCACTGAAGCTTTCTTT,many,NA,TRBV3-1,TRBJ1-1
CSARNSGGVLDTQYF,TGCAGTGCTAGAAACAGCGGGGGAGTTTTAGATACGCAGTATTTT,many,TRBD2,TRBV20-1,TRBJ2-3
CASQDRPLYGGYTF,TGTGCCAGCCAGGACAGACCACTCTATGGCGGCTACACCTTC,many,NA,TRBV6-1,TRBJ1-2
CASSLDPVGAYEQYF,TGCGCCAGCAGCTTGGACCCCGTTGGGGCCTACGAGCAGTACTTC,many,NA,TRBV5-1,TRBJ2-7
CASSPGTARSYNEQFF,TGCGCCAGCAGCCCCGGGACAGCCCGTTCCTACAATGAGCAGTTCTTC,many,TRBD1,TRBV5-1,TRBJ2-1
CASSSAGGRSTDTQYF,TGTGCCAGCAGCTCCGCCGGCGGGAGATCCACAGATACGCAGTATTTT,many,TRBD2,TRBV7-9,TRBJ2-3
CSVEGWGTGTYEQYF,TGCAGCGTTGAGGGGTGGGGGACAGGGACCTACGAGCAGTACTTC,many,TRBD1,TRBV29-1,TRBJ2-7
CATSDSVTLDTQYF,TGTGCCACCAGTGATTCGGTCACCCTGGATACGCAGTATTTT,many,NA,TRBV24-1,TRBJ2-3
CAWSPGQGIYEQYF,TGTGCCTGGAGCCCGGGACAGGGCATCTACGAGCAGTACTTC,few,TRBD1,TRBV30,TRBJ2-7
CSFEGVRGADTQYF,TGCAGCTTCGAGGGTGTCAGGGGGGCAGATACGCAGTATTTT,many,NA,TRBV29-1,TRBJ2-3
CSASRGRQDTGELFF,TGCAGTGCTAGCCGAGGCCGACAGGACACCGGGGAGCTGTTTTTT,many,NA,TRBV20-1,TRBJ2-2
CASSYGGGEGDSPLHF,TGTGCCAGCAGTTATGGGGGCGGGGAGGGGGATTCACCCCTCCACTTT,many,NA,TRBV6-5,TRBJ1-6
CSASAGLVGPLSTDTQYF,TGCAGTGCTAGTGCGGGACTAGTGGGCCCCCTTAGCACAGATACGCAGTATTTT,many,TRBD2,TRBV20-1,TRBJ2-3
CAIGRDRENSPLHF,TGTGCCATCGGCCGGGACAGGGAGAATTCACCCCTCCACTTT,many,TRBD1,TRBV10-3,TRBJ1-6
CSASPGGRRGYGYTF,TGCAGTGCTTCCCCCGGGGGGCGCCGCGGCTATGGCTACACCTTC,many,NA,TRBV20-1,TRBJ1-2
CSARTPVVYPSYEQYF,TGCAGTGCTAGGACCCCGGTTGTTTACCCTTCCTACGAGCAGTACTTC,many,NA,TRBV20-1,TRBJ2-7
CASSSGLQETQYF,TGCGCCAGCAGCTCCGGACTACAAGAGACCCAGTACTTC,many,NA,TRBV5-1,TRBJ2-5
CASTSEDRVDLGEAFF,TGTGCCAGCACCTCGGAGGACAGGGTGGATTTGGGTGAAGCTTTCTTT,many,TRBD1,TRBV5-6,TRBJ1-1
CASRRLAGESYEQYF,TGTGCCAGCAGAAGACTAGCGGGGGAATCCTACGAGCAGTACTTC,many,TRBD2,TRBV12-3/TRBV12-4,TRBJ2-7
CASTRTENYGYTF,TGTGCCAGCACCCGGACAGAGAACTATGGCTACACCTTC,many,NA,TRBV6-6,TRBJ1-2
CASSLERGNTPNQPQHF,TGTGCCAGCAGCTTAGAACGGGGTAACACTCCCAATCAGCCCCAGCATTTT,many,NA,TRBV7-9,TRBJ1-5
CASSQRGLNTEAFF,TGTGCCAGCAGCCAAAGGGGGCTGAACACTGAAGCTTTCTTT,many,TRBD1,TRBV3-1,TRBJ1-1
CAALEQGMNTEAFF,TGTGCCGCGCTCGAACAGGGCATGAACACTGAAGCTTTCTTT,many,NA,TRBV6-1,TRBJ1-1
CASTDRTSGLTGELFF,TGTGCCAGCACCGATCGGACTAGCGGGCTCACCGGGGAGCTGTTTTTT,few,TRBD2,TRBV12-3/TRBV12-4,TRBJ2-2
CSARDLAGVSTDTQYF,TGCAGTGCTAGAGATCTAGCGGGGGTGAGCACAGATACGCAGTATTTT,many,TRBD2,TRBV20-1,TRBJ2-3
CASSVSKNSYEQYF,TGTGCCAGCAGCGTATCGAAGAATTCCTACGAGCAGTACTTC,many,NA,TRBV9,TRBJ2-7
CASSAWTSGGADTQYF,TGTGCCAGCAGCGCCTGGACTAGCGGGGGGGCAGATACGCAGTATTTT,NA,TRBD2,TRBV3-1,TRBJ2-3
CASSLAGVRNTEAFF,TGCGCCAGCAGCTTGGCGGGGGTAAGGAACACTGAAGCTTTCTTT,many,NA,TRBV5-1,TRBJ1-1
CASSIVETGRGTDTQYF,TGTGCCAGCAGCATAGTCGAGACAGGCCGGGGCACAGATACGCAGTATTTT,many,NA,TRBV7-6,TRBJ2-3
CASSLMPLSGEQYF,TGCGCCAGCAGCTTAATGCCGTTGAGTGGCGAGCAGTACTTC,many,NA,TRBV5-1,TRBJ2-7
CSASGYSNYGYTF,TGCAGTGCTTCCGGGTATTCTAACTATGGCTACACCTTC,NA,NA,TRBV20-1,TRBJ1-2
CASSYDRSVNYGYTF,TGTGCCAGCAGTTACGATAGATCCGTCAACTATGGCTACACCTTC,many,NA,TRBV6-5,TRBJ1-2
CASSTIRDRGRPLHF,TGTGCCAGCAGCACAATCCGGGACAGGGGACGCCCCCTCCACTTT,many,TRBD1,TRBV6-6,TRBJ1-6
CASSPRAGDFDYTF,TGTGCCAGCAGCCCCCGCGCAGGGGATTTTGACTACACCTTC,many,NA,TRBV7-9,TRBJ1-2
CASSPRLGTGEGNQPQHF,TGTGCCAGCTCACCACGCCTTGGGACAGGGGAAGGCAATCAGCCCCAGCATTTT,many,TRBD1,TRBV18,TRBJ1-5
CSARATSYNEQFF,TGCAGTGCTAGAGCTACTAGCTACAATGAGCAGTTCTTC,many,NA,TRBV20-1,TRBJ2-1